This note documents a single T cell receptor beta chain sequence. Its antigen is currently not known. Base qualities are not recorded, but no much larger clone differs from it by a single base. Hyperthyroidism patients were aged 18 to 65 years and newly diagnosed, with disease duration of less than 2 months. Patients with uncontrolled infections, other autoimmune diseases, pregnancy or lactation were excluded. Diagnoses were based on clinical symptoms, serum thyroxine and TRAb, thyroid ultrasound and orbital computed tomography. Blood from progressor patients was drawn when they were first diagnosed with hyperthyroidism, before any ophthalmopathy symptoms appeared. PBMCs were isolated from around 10 ml of fresh peripheral blood by Ficoll-Paque density gradient centrifugation. Patients classed as progressors first received a Graves' hyperthyroidism diagnosis and then went on to develop ophthalmopathy during follow-up. Total RNA was extracted with Trizol reagent, and quality was checked on an Agilent 2100 Bioanalyzer.

Amplification of TCR beta CDR3 regions was carried out from RNA transcripts. A first-round RT-PCR of the TCR CDR3 used the HTBI primer set with the Qiagen OneStep RT-PCR kit. A second multiplex PCR round built the libraries, followed by size selection and purification. Libraries were sequenced paired-end with 100 bp reads on an Illumina HiSeq2000. The published analysis was carried out like this. SOAPnuke was used to process the raw data, with reads discarded if the reads contained adapters or uncalled bases, had a mean Phred below 15, or lacked an exact constant-primer or identifier match. COPE v1.2.5 was used to merge the high-quality paired reads, and each unique nucleotide sequence was defined as a clonotype. Clonotypes were aligned to IMGT TRBV, TRBD and TRBJ reference segments using MiTCR v1.1. Analysis was restricted to V-J combinations with a frequency above 0.0001, which covered roughly 99% of repertoires. A TCS score was defined as the ratio of F50 (clonal expansion) to E x V (chaos), with BLOSUM62-based TCRdist applied between CDR3 peptides within each V-J. Welch's t-statistics and random forest reduced roughly 530 V-J features to 13, which were used in a naive Bayes classifier (R e1071). TCRdb redid the processing of the public reads, applying fastp at Q25 and MiXCR, and retained in-frame beta chains. Rows with a matching CDR3 protein are joined into one entry that keeps the most common DNA and genes. None of the V and J calls come from the authors' own analysis; TCRdb made them. The sample table records over 250,000 distinct CDR3 sequences; 25% of these occur just once. The top ten clonotypes cover 25% to 30% of the sample.

This sample is part of a study of T cells in Graves' hyperthyroidism and ophthalmopathy (dated by TCRdb to the late 2010s). For context, the study as a whole: Peripheral blood was sampled at the time of initial diagnosis, prior to any treatment. To identify TCR V-J signatures that set the groups apart, the researchers used a discovery cohort of about a hundred patients, made up of some 41 with Graves' ophthalmopathy and approximately 57 with stable Graves' hyperthyroidism. An independent validation cohort of 18 to 20 hyperthyroidism patients and more than 15 patients who later progressed to ophthalmopathy tested prospective prediction of ophthalmopathy. The 90 or so discovery patients were randomly split 7:3 into training and test sets. The study also compared thyroid tissue and blood T-cell repertoires from roughly six Graves' hyperthyroidism patients. Following sampling, methimazole starting at 30 mg daily was given to hyperthyroidism patients, and high-dose intravenous methylprednisolone was given to ophthalmopathy patients. The paper describes TCR Vbeta CDR3 sequencing of 135 peripheral blood samples, made up of some 42 ophthalmopathy patients, 70 to 75 hyperthyroidism patients and approximately 17 progressor patients. On the study overall, not on this receptor specifically: In validation, progression to ophthalmopathy was predicted by the model with about 70% sensitivity and about 72% specificity, a median of approximately 6.5 months before onset. A model built on a 13 V-J signature distinguished ophthalmopathy from stable hyperthyroidism, reaching roughly 88% sensitivity and approximately 81% specificity in cross-validation and 80%/75% in testing. Most expanded thyroid clonotypes (frequency above 0.001) were also found in blood, which suggests that blood repertoires may mirror thyroid immune responses. Sample size was not statistically predetermined, and blinding of investigators to group allocation was not performed.

From the germline V gene, CDR1 is KGHDR and CDR2 is SFDVKD. At the junction V is shortened by 4 bases and J by 2 bases; bases outside the gene matches: 7. The CDR3 holds 18 amino acids from the cysteine to the phenylalanine. Only the CDR3 part of the read is kept: 54 bases, read in frame from the first base. Material: blood. Recombination connected TRBV24-1 to TRBJ2-6; 10 middle bases align to TRBD1. This sequence originates from a man aged 35 to 55 with Graves' hyperthyroidism that later progressed to Graves' ophthalmopathy. CDR3 protein: CATSDPGTGDAGANVLTF. The DNA sequence is TGTGCCACCAGTGACCCCGGGACAGGGGATGCTGGGGCCAACGTCCTGACTTTC.